This T cell receptor (beta chain) was recorded in a study of blood T cell repertoires in COVID-19. Study-wide context: Some COVID-19 samples were acute and others convalescent; all came from the United States, Italy and Spain.

The CDR3 is 17 residues long. The V end lost 6 bases, the J end lost 1 base, and 19 bases lay between the germline ends. The germline V gene has CDR1 SGHTA and CDR2 FQGNSA. Methods used by the authors: Amplification of reference gene primers was used by the study to estimate nucleated cell counts. Assay: immunoSEQ multiplex PCR; the TCRdb copy retains only in-frame clones and omits some. V, J and clone size are those of that table, while D and trimming were read from the DNA. The sample lists tens of thousands of clones; 88% were seen once. The rearrangement links TRBV7-2 to TRBJ2-1, with a tentative D call TRBD2 (7 bases). The receptor's source is a woman at least 80 years old with active or convalescent COVID-19. Sample: peripheral blood. This CDR3 is CASRIRGGGGSYNEQFF. CDR3 nucleotide sequence: TGTGCCAGCAGGATTCGAGGGGGGGGCGGGTCCTACAATGAGCAGTTCTTC.